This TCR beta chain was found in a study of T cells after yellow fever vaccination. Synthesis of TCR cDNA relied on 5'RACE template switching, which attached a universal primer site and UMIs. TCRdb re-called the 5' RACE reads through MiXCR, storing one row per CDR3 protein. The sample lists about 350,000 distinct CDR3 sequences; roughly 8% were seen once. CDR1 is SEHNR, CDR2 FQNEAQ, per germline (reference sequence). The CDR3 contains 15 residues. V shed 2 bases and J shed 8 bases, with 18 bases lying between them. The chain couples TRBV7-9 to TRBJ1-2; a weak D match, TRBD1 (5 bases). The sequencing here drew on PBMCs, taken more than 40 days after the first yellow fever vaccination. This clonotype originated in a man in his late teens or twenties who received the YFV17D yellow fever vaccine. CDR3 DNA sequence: TGTGCCAGCAGCTTAATTCGACAGCCGCGTAAGGGCTACACCTTC. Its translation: CASSLIRQPRKGYTF.